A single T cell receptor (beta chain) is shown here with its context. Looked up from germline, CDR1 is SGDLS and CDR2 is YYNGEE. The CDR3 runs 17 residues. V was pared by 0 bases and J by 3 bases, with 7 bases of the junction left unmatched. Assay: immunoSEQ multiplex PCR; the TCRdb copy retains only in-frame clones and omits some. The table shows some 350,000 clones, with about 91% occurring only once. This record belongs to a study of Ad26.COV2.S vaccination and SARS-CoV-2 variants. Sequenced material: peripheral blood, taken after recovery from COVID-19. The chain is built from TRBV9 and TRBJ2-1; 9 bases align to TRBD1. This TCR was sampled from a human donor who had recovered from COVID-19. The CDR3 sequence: CASSVGTGGAVYNEQFF. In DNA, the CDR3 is TGTGCCAGCAGCGTAGGCACAGGGGGCGCCGTCTACAATGAGCAGTTCTTC.